The 14 T cell receptor beta chains reported below all come from one sample, sequenced in a study of OX40 agonist ivuxolimab in advanced cancers. Clones were read by immunoSEQ multiplex PCR, and TCRdb kept only the in-frame ones, dropping some. Of approximately 75,000 clones listed, roughly 80% are singletons. The starting material was CD4+ or CD8+ T cells sorted from blood, obtained in a trial of the OX40 agonist ivuxolimab. Receptor source: an adult with an advanced solid tumor such as melanoma, head and neck, liver or kidney cancer.

The chain recombines TRBV2 with TRBJ2-3; tentatively, D is TRBD2 (6 bases). Trimming left V 6 bases short and J 10 bases short, with 17 bases between. The CDR3 runs to 13 residues. CDR1 and CDR2 from the germline V gene are SNHLY and FYNNEI. CDR3 sequence reads: CASSSSDYSSQYF. In DNA form, the CDR3 reads TGTGCCAGCAGCTCGTCGGACTACTCTTCGCAGTATTTT.

This chain joins TRBV6-6 and TRBJ2-1; D possibly corresponds to TRBD2 (6 bases). V was trimmed by 5 bases and J by 8 bases, leaving 22 bases between them. In germline, CDR1 is MNHNY, CDR2 SVGAGI (reference sequence). The CDR3 extends over 16 amino acids. In DNA form, the CDR3 reads TGTGCCAGCAGTGGAACCCGGGGGATGGTTTATGATGAGCAGTTCTTC. It specifies CASSGTRGMVYDEQFF.

The V gene is TRBV29-1, the J gene TRBJ1-2; D gene ambiguous. There are 12 residues in the CDR3. The germline V gene has CDR1 SQVTM and CDR2 ANQGSEA. V dropped 4 bases and J dropped 7 bases, with 13 bases sitting between them. The DNA of the CDR3 is TGCAGCGTTGGGGTGGCAGTTCTTGGCTACACCTTC. Translation: CSVGVAVLGYTF. Complete variable domain (other parts from reference TRBV29-1 and TRBJ1-2): SAVISQKPSRDICQRGTSLTIQCQVDSQVTMMFWYRQQPGQSLTLIATANQGSEATYESGFVIDKFPISRPNLTFSTLTVSNMSPEDSSIYLCSVGVAVLGYTFGSGTRLTVV.

The chain employs TRBV7-9 and TRBJ2-1, with a tentative D call TRBD1 (5 bases). Per germline, CDR1 SEHNR and CDR2 FQNEAQ (reference sequence). This CDR3 comprises 13 residues. The V end lost 0 bases, the J end lost 9 bases, and 9 bases lay between the germline ends. The CDR3: CASSLAQGAEQFF. The CDR3 nucleotides read TGTGCCAGCAGCTTAGCCCAGGGCGCTGAGCAGTTCTTC.

In DNA, the CDR3 is TGTGCCAGCAGCCAAGTAAGGACACGAAGCACAGATACGCAGTATTTT. This codes for CASSQVRTRSTDTQYF. The J gene is TRBJ2-3, the V gene TRBV14; TRBD1 might be the D (5 bases). The CDR3 has 16 residues. Germline loops: CDR1 SGHDN, CDR2 FVKESK. V shed 1 base and J shed 0 bases, with 11 bases lying between them.

The chain has TRBV5-6 and TRBJ2-7; maybe TRBD2 (6 bases). The germline V gene has CDR1 SGHDT and CDR2 YYEEEE. CDR3 length: 14 residues. Trimming left V 1 base short and J 6 bases short, with 14 bases between. The chain's CDR3 is CASSLIGPEGEQYF. In DNA, the CDR3 is TGTGCCAGCAGCTTGATAGGGCCGGAGGGCGAGCAGTACTTC.

The gene calls are TRBV28 and TRBJ1-3; 7 bases are shared with TRBD1. The length of the CDR3 is 17 residues. From germline, CDR1 is MDHEN and CDR2 SYDVKM. J lost 6 bases, V lost 7 bases, and 18 bases had no gene match. Written as DNA, the CDR3 is TGTGCCAGCAATCCCAGGACAGGCCTGACCTTCGCAAACACCATATATTTT. This sequence encodes CASNPRTGLTFANTIYF.

This sequence joins TRBV27 and TRBJ2-7; 9 bases are shared with TRBD1. Germline values: CDR1 MNHEY, CDR2 SMNVEV (reference sequence). The CDR3 runs 15 residues. The V and J ends lost 6 bases and 3 bases, in that order; junction bases with no gene match: 9. Here the CDR3 DNA reads TGTGCCAGCAGATCCGGGGGGACAGGGATCTACGAGCAGTACTTC. Encoded protein: CASRSGGTGIYEQYF.

This sequence joins TRBV27 and TRBJ1-1, with TRBD1 identical over 10 bases. The ends lost 5 bases at V and 5 bases at J; junction bases unmatched: 14. The CDR3 consists of 17 residues. Per the germline V gene, CDR1 is MNHEY and CDR2 is SMNVEV (reference sequence). For the CDR3, the DNA is TGTGCCAGCAGTCCTGGGACAGGGGCGCTTTCGAGTACTGAAGCTTTCTTT. Residues: CASSPGTGALSSTEAFF.

This clone was counted a few times. This chain links TRBV7-8 with TRBJ2-2, with D perhaps being TRBD1 or TRBD2 (6 bases each). The CDR3 totals 18 residues. CDR1 SGHVS and CDR2 FQNEAQ come from the germline V gene. The germline V and J ends were trimmed by 2 bases and 4 bases, with 20 bases remaining between them. The CDR3 nucleotides read TGTGCCAGCAGCTTATTGATTAGACCGGGGGCCGGCACCGGGGAGCTGTTTTTT. This codes for CASSLLIRPGAGTGELFF.

The V gene is TRBV27, the J gene TRBJ2-1; no clear D. Germline-derived CDR1 and CDR2 are MNHEY and SMNVEV (reference sequence). V lost 4 bases, J lost 10 bases, and 8 bases lay in between. The CDR3 loop spans 11 amino acids. The CDR3 DNA sequence: TGTGCCAGCAGTTCCCTTAGGGAGCAGTTCTTC. Its translation is CASSSLREQFF.

The V gene is TRBV21-1, the J gene TRBJ1-5. TRBV21-1 is described as a pseudogene. This CDR3 spans 17 amino acids. CDR3 in DNA: TGTGCCAGCAGCACGGGGCAGGGAATGAACAGCAATCAGCCCCAGCATTTT. It translates to CASSTGQGMNSNQPQHF.

CDR3 region: CASSLWDGSNQPQHF. The DNA of the CDR3 is TGTGCCAGCAGCTTGTGGGATGGCAGCAATCAGCCCCAGCATTTT. This chain joins TRBV5-6 and TRBJ1-5; D is unresolved. Per germline, CDR1 SGHDT and CDR2 YYEEEE. The CDR3 runs to 15 residues. The V gene lost 1 base and the J gene lost 1 base, with 9 bases spanning the gap.

This chain links TRBV2 with TRBJ2-1, with D perhaps matching TRBD1 (5 bases). CDR3 size: 12 residues. V lost 1 base to trimming and J lost 7 bases, with 5 bases between them. Germline CDR1 reads SNHLY; CDR2 reads FYNNEI. The CDR3 spells CASSEEGNEQFF. CDR3 DNA: TGTGCCAGCAGTGAAGAGGGGAATGAGCAGTTCTTC.